These 7 T cell receptor beta chains originate from one sample sequenced in a study of blood T cells in healthy people across ages. Sample-barcoded 5' priming and a J-beta primer mix drove a second PCR of roughly 6 to 12 cycles. Each CDR3 protein gets one entry after TCRdb re-called the 5' RACE reads with MiXCR. The sample has over 1,200,000 distinct CDR3 sequences, 55% to 75% seen once. The sample was blood. The receptors stem from a man between 18 and 35 years old in good health.

This clonotype was recorded a few times. The V call is TRBV12-3 or TRBV12-4, the J call TRBJ1-2, with TRBD1 as a possible D gene (5 bases). The V end was cut by 7 bases, the J end by 6 bases, with 12 bases between. The CDR3 consists of 12 residues. The CDR3 DNA is TGTGCCAGCAATGAGGGGATAAATGGCTACACCTTC. Its protein is CASNEGINGYTF.

V usage is TRBV7-9 and J usage is TRBJ1-2, with TRBD1 identical over 11 bases. CDR1 is SEHNR, CDR2 FQNEAQ, per germline (reference sequence). V dropped 9 bases and J dropped 7; count of bases not matched to a gene: 10. The CDR3 has 14 residues. The CDR3 sequence is CASSRDRGSRGYTF. The CDR3 bases are TGTGCCAGTTCCCGGGACAGGGGGTCCCGTGGCTACACCTTC.

The chain uses TRBV9 and TRBJ2-1; possible D gene TRBD2, 6 bases. V was cut by 0 bases and J by 5 bases, with 12 bases left in between. CDR1 is SGDLS, CDR2 YYNGEE, per germline. The CDR3 has 15 residues. For the CDR3, the DNA is TGTGCCAGCAGCGTAGTGGGTAGCGGTAACAATGAGCAGTTCTTC. Translation: CASSVVGSGNNEQFF.

The rearrangement links TRBV7-9 to TRBJ2-1; D gene uncertain. Germline lookup yields CDR1 SEHNR and CDR2 FQNEAQ (reference sequence). V lost 2 bases and J lost 8, with 10 bases in between. The CDR3 has 13 residues. The CDR3 DNA reads as TGTGCCAGCAGCTTAACAGAACCCCATGAGCAGTTCTTC. It is translated as CASSLTEPHEQFF. Supplemented by reference TRBV7-9 and TRBJ2-1, the full variable domain reads DTGVSQNPRHKITKRGQNVTFRCDPISEHNRLYWYRQTLGQGPEFLTYFQNEAQLEKSRLLSDRFSAERPKGSFSTLEIQRTEQGDSAMYLCASSLTEPHEQFFGPGTRLTVL.

The genes are TRBV19 and TRBJ1-1, with 7 positions matching TRBD1. The CDR3 loop spans 14 amino acids. CDR1 and CDR2 (germline): LNHDA, SQIVND (reference sequence). J was trimmed by 5 bases and V by 4 bases; bases with no gene match: 7. The CDR3 is CASSTTGRGTEAFF. CDR3 bases: TGTGCCAGTAGTACGACAGGGAGGGGGACTGAAGCTTTCTTT. Complete variable domain (other parts from reference TRBV19 and TRBJ1-1): DGGITQSPKYLFRKEGQNVTLSCEQNLNHDAMYWYRQDPGQGLRLIYYSQIVNDFQKGDIAEGYSVSREKKESFPLTVTSAQKNPTAFYLCASSTTGRGTEAFFGQGTRLTVV.

V is TRBV6-2 or TRBV6-3 and J is TRBJ1-5, with a weak D call TRBD1 (6 bases). The CDR3 runs 18 residues. Trimming took 2 bases from V and 0 from J, leaving 17 bases between them. The germline CDR1 and CDR2 sequences are MNHEY and SVGEGT. The CDR3: CASSYPLWGADSNQPQHF. The CDR3 nucleotides read TGTGCCAGCAGTTACCCCCTATGGGGGGCGGATAGCAATCAGCCCCAGCATTTT.

V gene TRBV7-9 combines with J gene TRBJ2-1, with D perhaps matching TRBD2 (5 bases). Germline V gene sequence: CDR1 SEHNR, CDR2 FQNEAQ (reference sequence). Trimming left V 5 bases short and J 2 bases short, with 13 bases between. CDR3 length equals 15 residues. The CDR3 spells CASSAMGEPYNEQFF. In DNA form, the CDR3 reads TGTGCCAGCAGCGCAATGGGAGAGCCCTACAATGAGCAGTTCTTC.